The rows below give T cell receptor beta chains drawn from one sample of a study of cytomegalovirus exposure and HLA in healthy donors. Libraries were prepared by immunoSEQ multiplex PCR; TCRdb keeps only in-frame clonotypes and omits some of them. Of about 95,000 clones listed, about 71% were seen once; the top ten hold approximately 9%. Sequencing used PBMCs. These receptor sequences come from a man aged 55 to 70 in good health and CMV-seronegative. CDR3s leave out the opening cysteine and the closing phenylalanine or tryptophan. The size field is filled for only some rows; it gives once, few, many or a size class.

TRBJ2-1	TRBV5-4	NA	ASSLQGAWYEQF
TRBJ2-7	TRBV29-1	NA	SVVGQGAGEQY
TRBJ1-3	TRBV5-1	NA	ASSFGVQDSGNTIY
TRBJ1-2	TRBV28	NA	ASYDTSGVDYGYT
TRBJ2-2	TRBV7-6	NA	ASSSNPGGVNTGELF
TRBJ2-7	TRBV7-2	NA	ASSLAPRAPYEQY
TRBJ2-5	TRBV19	NA	ASSIASGTETQY
TRBJ1-5	TRBV6-1	NA	ASRGQFNQPQH
TRBJ1-1	TRBV6-5	NA	ASSYSSRGRTEAF
TRBJ1-5	TRBV19	few	ASSIDSRPQH
TRBJ2-1	TRBV6-6	NA	ASSYSKLAGGNEQF
TRBJ2-7	TRBV14	NA	ASSPAEVSYEQY
TRBJ2-3	TRBV19	NA	ASSISPAGYTQY